The 28 T cell receptor beta chains given below trace back to one sample, sequenced in a study of blood T cell repertoires in COVID-19. TCRdb keeps only in-frame clones here, not all; method: immunoSEQ multiplex PCR. Of around 170,000 clones in the sample, approximately 82% were seen once. The sample taken for sequencing was peripheral blood. The receptors come from a man between 65 and 85 years old who had recovered from COVID-19.

This clone occurred a few times. V and J are TRBV10-2 and TRBJ1-5, with 8 bases that match TRBD1. J lost 4 bases, V lost 8 bases, and 7 bases had no gene match. The CDR3 is 14 residues long. Germline CDR1 WSHSY, CDR2 SAAADI. CDR3 sequence reads: CASDSDRGNQPQHF. The CDR3 nucleotides read TGCGCCAGCGATTCTGACAGGGGTAATCAGCCCCAGCATTTT.

The genes are TRBV23-1 and TRBJ2-7; TRBD1 matches 7 bases. TRBV23-1 is noted as an ORF with a role that remains uncertain. The length of the CDR3 is 16 residues. V lost 3 bases, J lost 6 bases, and 14 bases stayed unmatched. CDR3 in amino acids: CASSHLSTGITGEQYF. CDR3 coding DNA: TGCGCCAGCAGTCATCTGTCGACAGGGATAACTGGCGAGCAGTACTTC.

V and J are TRBV28 and TRBJ1-4; 10 bases fit TRBD1. V was clipped by 8 bases and J by 7 bases; unmatched bases: 10. The germline CDR1 and CDR2 sequences are MDHEN and SYDVKM. The CDR3 is 15 amino acids. CDR3 residues: CASHSRDRGGEKLFF. CDR3 DNA sequence: TGTGCCAGCCACTCCCGGGACAGGGGTGGTGAAAAACTGTTTTTT.

CDR3 bases: TGCGCCAGCAGTGCCGGGACTAGCGGGGTCAATGAGCAGTTCTTC. Protein: CASSAGTSGVNEQFF. V gene TRBV10-1 combines with J gene TRBJ2-1, with TRBD2 matching 13 bases. The CDR3 length is 15 residues. The V and J ends lost 4 bases and 6 bases, in that order; junction bases with no gene match: 3. CDR1 and CDR2 from the germline V gene are WNHNN and SYGVQD (reference sequence).

In its sample, this clone was seen once. The chain carries TRBV3-1 (or the pseudogene TRBV3-2) and TRBJ1-5; D not resolved. Trimming pared 0 bases from V and 4 bases from J, leaving 10 bases between. CDR1 and CDR2 from the germline V gene are LGHDT and YNNKEL (reference sequence). The CDR3 loop spans 15 amino acids. The CDR3 DNA sequence: TGTGCCAGCAGCCAAGAGGCGGCGTCTAATCAGCCCCAGCATTTT. Translated, it gives CASSQEAASNQPQHF.

V and J are TRBV7-2 and TRBJ2-7; possibly TRBD2 for D (5 bases). The CDR3 loop spans 13 amino acids. The V and J ends lost 8 bases and 8 bases respectively, with 19 bases between them. Per germline, CDR1 SGHTA and CDR2 FQGNSA. The CDR3, as DNA: TGTGCCAGCGGAACCGGGGAAAAGCCCCAGCAGTACTTC. Its protein product is CASGTGEKPQQYF. The complete variable domain, with remaining parts taken from reference TRBV7-2 and TRBJ2-7, reads GAGVSQSPSNKVTEKGKDVELRCDPISGHTALYWYRQSLGQGLEFLIYFQGNSAPDKSGLPSDRFSAERTGGSVSTLTIQRTQQEDSAVYLCASGTGEKPQQYFGPGTRLTVT.

The V gene is TRBV28, the J gene TRBJ2-7; 7 bases align to TRBD1. Trimming took 5 bases from V and 7 from J; bases not matched to a gene: 11. CDR3 length: 14 amino acids. The germline gives CDR1 MDHEN, CDR2 SYDVKM. This chain's CDR3 is CASSPPPTGKEQYF. The CDR3 DNA is TGTGCCAGCAGTCCCCCCCCGACAGGGAAGGAGCAGTACTTC.

This clone was seen a handful of times. V usage is TRBV6-4 and J usage is TRBJ2-1, with TRBD2 identical over 8 bases. Germline values: CDR1 MRHNA, CDR2 SNTAGT. This CDR3 spans 14 amino acids. V shed 2 bases and J 8 bases; nucleotides not matched to a gene: 5. CDR3 loop: CASSDGSGSDEQFF. The CDR3 DNA follows: TGTGCCAGCAGTGACGGGAGCGGGAGTGATGAGCAGTTCTTC.

This sequence joins TRBV2 and TRBJ1-2; TRBD1 aligns across 10 bases. Per germline, CDR1 SNHLY and CDR2 FYNNEI. This CDR3 spans 13 amino acids. V shed 5 bases and J 5 bases; nucleotides not matched to a gene: 2. Written as DNA, the CDR3 is TGTGCCAGCAGTCCGGGACAGGGGTATGGCTACACCTTC. Translating it yields CASSPGQGYGYTF.

The chain recombines TRBV30 with TRBJ1-1, with 9 bases identical to TRBD1. The CDR3 runs 13 residues. V was pared by 8 bases and J by 1 base, with 5 bases of the junction left unmatched. CDR1 is GTSNPN, CDR2 SVGIG, per germline (reference sequence). The chain's CDR3 is CARTGGKNTEAFF. In nucleotides, the CDR3 is TGTGCCCGTACAGGGGGCAAGAACACTGAAGCTTTCTTT. The full variable domain, with the rest looked up from reference TRBV30 and TRBJ1-1, is SQTIHQWPATLVQPVGSPLSLECTVEGTSNPNLYWYRQAAGRGLQLLFYSVGIGQISSEVPQNLSASRPQDRQFILSSKKLLLSDSGFYLCARTGGKNTEAFFGQGTRLTVV.

This chain links TRBV27 with TRBJ1-1; D is unresolved. The CDR3 runs 14 residues. CDR1 and CDR2 from the germline V gene are MNHEY and SMNVEV (reference sequence). V gave up 5 bases and J gave up 1 base, with 11 bases separating them. Here the CDR3 reads CASSVYPENTEAFF. Written as DNA, the CDR3 is TGTGCCAGCAGTGTATACCCAGAGAACACTGAAGCTTTCTTT.

This rearrangement joins TRBV5-4 to TRBJ1-1; no firm D call. CDR1 and CDR2 (germline): SGHNT, YYREEE (reference sequence). V lost 0 bases to trimming and J lost 8 bases, with 8 bases between them. The CDR3 extends over 12 amino acids. The CDR3 sequence is CASSLGSLEAFF. The CDR3 DNA follows: TGTGCCAGCAGCTTGGGGAGTTTAGAAGCTTTCTTT. Full variable domain (missing parts from reference TRBV5-4 and TRBJ1-1): ETGVTQSPTHLIKTRGQQVTLRCSSQSGHNTVSWYQQALGQGPQFIFQYYREEENGRGNFPPRFSGLQFPNYSSELNVNALELDDSALYLCASSLGSLEAFFGQGTRLTVV.

This rearrangement joins TRBV28 to TRBJ2-7; 8 nucleotides match TRBD2. V lost 5 bases to trimming and J lost 5 bases; unmatched junction nucleotides: 11. The CDR3 is 15 amino acids. Per germline, CDR1 MDHEN and CDR2 SYDVKM. The DNA for the CDR3 is TGTGCCAGCAGTCTATATCGACTAGCGAACCACGAGCAGTACTTC. The encoded protein is CASSLYRLANHEQYF. Variable domain in full (rest from reference TRBV28 and TRBJ2-7): DVKVTQSSRYLVKRTGEKVFLECVQDMDHENMFWYRQDPGLGLRLIYFSYDVKMKEKGDIPEGYSVSREKKERFSLILESASTNQTSMYLCASSLYRLANHEQYFGPGTRLTVT.

The gene calls are TRBV28 and TRBJ1-2; the match to TRBD1 covers 7 bases. The CDR3 length is 13 residues. In germline, CDR1 is MDHEN, CDR2 SYDVKM. The V and J ends lost 9 bases and 5 bases, in that order; junction bases with no gene match: 9. The CDR3 loop is CASWDRSLYGYTF. Written as DNA, the CDR3 is TGTGCCAGTTGGGACAGATCTCTATATGGCTACACCTTC.

The chain combines TRBV2 with TRBJ2-7, with 9 nucleotides matching TRBD2. CDR1 and CDR2 (germline): SNHLY, FYNNEI. The junction had 4 bases not matched to a gene; V was cut back by 6 bases and J by 4 bases. The CDR3 has 13 residues. DNA for the CDR3: TGTGCCAGCAGCGCTAGCGGGACGTACGAGCAGTACTTC. Its translation is CASSASGTYEQYF. The variable domain in full, completed from reference TRBV2 and TRBJ2-7, reads EPEVTQTPSHQVTQMGQEVILRCVPISNHLYFYWYRQILGQKVEFLVSFYNNEISEKSEIFDDQFSVERPDGSNFTLKIRSTKLEDSAMYFCASSASGTYEQYFGPGTRLTVT.

This chain links TRBV3-1 (or the pseudogene TRBV3-2) with TRBJ2-7, with 10 bases aligning to TRBD1. With V trimmed by 4 bases and J by 4 bases, 4 bases remained unmatched. Germline V gives CDR1 LGHDT, CDR2 YNNKEL (reference sequence). There are 14 residues in the CDR3. The CDR3 bases are TGTGCCAGCAGCCGGACAGGGGGGGATTACGAGCAGTACTTC. It yields the protein CASSRTGGDYEQYF.

The gene calls are TRBV5-5 and TRBJ1-1; D not resolved. This CDR3 is 15 amino acids long. V lost 0 bases and J lost 0, with 9 bases in between. Germline V gene data show CDR1 as SGHKS and CDR2 as YYEKEE (reference sequence). CDR3 region: CASSLGHNMNTEAFF. CDR3 bases: TGTGCCAGCAGCTTGGGACATAATATGAACACTGAAGCTTTCTTT.

The genes are TRBV28 and TRBJ2-5, with TRBD1 matching 9 bases. With 5 bases clipped from V and 4 bases from J, the junction kept 8 bases outside the gene matches. The CDR3 runs to 15 residues. CDR1 is MDHEN and CDR2 is SYDVKM in the germline V gene. The CDR3 DNA is TGTGCCAGCAGTCCGAGGGACAGGGAAGTAGAGACCCAGTACTTC. Amino acid sequence: CASSPRDREVETQYF.

This clone was counted between two and nine times. CDR3 DNA: TGCGCCAGCAGTGAGGGACTAGACCGAAGCGATGAGCAGTTCTTC. Translating it yields CASSEGLDRSDEQFF. The rearrangement uses TRBV10-2 and TRBJ2-1, with 7 bases identical to TRBD2. The CDR3 is made up of 15 amino acids. Germline CDR1 WSHSY, CDR2 SAAADI. Losses at the gene ends were 2 bases for V and 8 bases for J; bases not matched to a gene: 9.

The rearrangement links TRBV18 to TRBJ2-5; 9 positions agree with TRBD1. The CDR3 is 15 residues long. With V trimmed by 0 bases and J by 6 bases, 5 bases remained unmatched. Germline loops: CDR1 KGHSH, CDR2 LQKENI. In DNA, the CDR3 is TGTGCCAGCTCACCACCGGGACAGGGTGCGAAGACCCAGTACTTC. Its translation: CASSPPGQGAKTQYF.

About this clone: One end of the junction is discordant with germline, which a read error may explain. The V gene is TRBV14, the J gene TRBJ1-5; D gene uncertain. The CDR3 has 12 residues. Germline values: CDR1 SGHDN, CDR2 FVKESK. The CDR3 coding sequence is TGTGCCAGCAGCCAAGATAGGCGGGGAAGGAATTTT. This sequence encodes CASSQDRRGRNF.

The chain couples TRBV9 to TRBJ2-1, with 10 bases identical to TRBD1. Germline V gene data show CDR1 as SGDLS and CDR2 as YYNGEE. The V and J ends lost 0 bases and 4 bases, in that order; junction bases with no gene match: 4. This CDR3 region has 16 residues. This CDR3 is CASSVVDRGGYNEQFF. The CDR3 region has the DNA TGTGCCAGCAGCGTAGTGGACAGGGGGGGTTACAATGAGCAGTTCTTC.

The chain employs TRBV2 and TRBJ2-3; 7 bases match TRBD2. Germline V gene lookup returns CDR1 SNHLY and CDR2 FYNNEI. Trimming removed 6 bases from V and 4 bases from J; junction bases left unmatched: 7. This CDR3 comprises 14 residues. The CDR3 nucleotides read TGTGCCAGCAGGGGAGGGCAGGGACCAGATACGCAGTATTTT. It is translated as CASRGGQGPDTQYF.

This clone turned up a few times. The V and J genes are TRBV7-9 and TRBJ2-7; no clear D. The CDR3 runs 12 residues. V lost 2 bases and J 3 bases, leaving 5 bases between the germline ends. CDR1 is SEHNR, CDR2 FQNEAQ, per germline (reference sequence). The CDR3 spells CASSLISYEQYF. The CDR3 DNA sequence: TGTGCCAGCAGCTTAATTAGCTACGAGCAGTACTTC.

The chain carries TRBV6-2 or TRBV6-3 and TRBJ2-7; 7 nucleotides match TRBD1. Germline CDR1 reads MNHEY; CDR2 reads SVGEGT. J was trimmed by 6 bases and V by 5 bases; bases with no gene match: 7. The CDR3 length is 13 residues. The CDR3 DNA follows: TGTGCCAGCAGTCTACCGACAGGGACCGAGCAGTACTTC. Protein: CASSLPTGTEQYF.

The CDR3 reads CASSTLTGNGYTF. The CDR3 nucleotides are TGTGCCAGCTCAACGCTTACAGGAAATGGCTACACCTTC. V and J are TRBV18 and TRBJ1-2, with D maybe TRBD1 (5 bases). V gave up 5 bases and J gave up 6 bases, with 13 bases separating them. This CDR3 region has 13 residues. Germline V gene sequence: CDR1 KGHSH, CDR2 LQKENI.

This chain connects TRBV6-2 or TRBV6-3 to TRBJ2-3; D not resolved. Deletions cut 6 bases from V and 6 bases from J, with 10 bases between. The CDR3 sequence is 12 residues long. The germline gives CDR1 MNHEY, CDR2 SVGEGT. As DNA, the CDR3 is TGTGCCAGCAGCCCGACAACTGATACGCAGTATTTT. Translation: CASSPTTDTQYF.

This sequence joins TRBV6-6 and TRBJ1-1, with a tentative D call TRBD1 (5 bases). CDR3 length: 13 residues. Trimming cost V 7 bases and J 7 bases, with 16 bases left between them. Germline V lookup: CDR1 MNHNY, CDR2 SVGAGI (reference sequence). The CDR3 loop reads CASNYGATDEAFF. The CDR3 DNA reads TGTGCCAGCAATTATGGGGCTACAGATGAAGCTTTCTTT.